This T cell receptor (beta chain) was documented in a study of shared clonotypes between healthy human individuals. The protocol was immunoSEQ multiplex PCR, while the TCRdb copy is restricted to in-frame clones and leaves out a portion. The sample consists of hundreds of thousands of clones, 92% of them appearing once. In the naive CD8 group, cells lacked CD45RO and were positively selected for CCR7, so terminally differentiated effector memory CD45RA+ cells were left out. This receptor was obtained from a man aged 25 to 40 in good health. The specimen sequenced was naive CD8+ T cells sorted from blood.

CDR3 sequence: CASSQTGRIYEQYF. The CDR3 bases are TGTGCCAGCAGTCAGACGGGACGGATCTACGAGCAGTACTTC. The V gene is TRBV6-6, the J gene TRBJ2-7; D may match TRBD1 or TRBD2 (5 bases each). In germline, CDR1 is MNHNY, CDR2 SVGAGI (reference sequence). V lost 5 bases and J lost 3, with 14 bases in between. The CDR3 consists of 14 residues.